Listed here are 3 T cell receptor beta chains from one sample, sequenced in a study of cytomegalovirus exposure and HLA in healthy donors (TCRdb year 2017). Preparation of the library involved the immunoSEQ multiplex PCR assay. For the multiplex PCR, a mixture combining 60 forward primers for TCR Vbeta segments and 13 reverse primers for TCR Jbeta segments was used. Not all clones reach the TCRdb copy of this immuneACCESS table, which keeps in-frame sequences only. Checked studies attribute under half of the gap to unresolved V genes and leave the rest unexplained. Here the sample has around 180,000 clones; around 80% occur a single time. Together, the top ten hold around 2% of the sample. The sequencing input was PBMCs. These receptors were obtained from a man between 18 and 29 years old in good health and CMV-seronegative.

The chain links TRBV4-2 to TRBJ2-1, with D unresolved. This CDR3 region has 15 residues. CDR1 is LGHNA and CDR2 is YNFKEQ in the germline V gene. V dropped 0 bases and J dropped 3 bases, with 9 bases sitting between them. Written as DNA, the CDR3 is TGTGCCAGCAGCCAAGAAGTGGGCAACTACAATGAGCAGTTCTTC. Its protein product is CASSQEVGNYNEQFF.

The chain has TRBV4-3 and TRBJ1-4; TRBD1 is a possible D gene (5 bases). This CDR3 is built from 16 residues. Trimming stripped 0 bases from V and 0 bases from J, with 8 bases between. Germline V gene data show CDR1 as LGHNA and CDR2 as YSLEER. The CDR3 sequence is CASSQDGGATNEKLFF. In DNA form, the CDR3 reads TGCGCCAGCAGCCAAGACGGGGGTGCAACTAATGAAAAACTGTTTTTT.

The rearrangement links TRBV1 to TRBJ1-4; the table's D call, TRBD1, has no DNA check behind it. TRBV1 is a pseudogene segment. The CDR3 contains 16 residues. CDR3 sequence: CTSGIQGKEGPEKLFF. As DNA, the CDR3 is TGCACCAGCGGAATACAGGGAAAGGAAGGGCCCGAAAAACTGTTTTTT.